These 9 T cell receptor beta chains originate from one sample sequenced in a study of blood T cell repertoires in COVID-19. The table came from immunoSEQ multiplex PCR; TCRdb's copy has only in-frame clones and leaves some out. Of about 80,000 clones in the sample, around 90% are singletons; the top ten hold around 8%. The specimen sequenced was peripheral blood. Source of these receptors: a man aged 25 to 40 with acute or convalescent COVID-19.

The rearrangement uses TRBV5-4 and TRBJ2-5; D unresolved. CDR1 is SGHNT and CDR2 is YYREEE in the germline V gene (reference sequence). The CDR3 contains 14 residues. V gave up 2 bases and J gave up 2 bases, with 10 bases separating them. This chain's CDR3 is CASSLIGSQETQYF. The CDR3, as DNA: TGTGCCAGCAGCTTAATCGGTAGTCAAGAGACCCAGTACTTC.

The chain uses TRBV5-1 and TRBJ2-7; possibly TRBD2 for D (6 bases). V dropped 5 bases and J dropped 4 bases, with 13 bases sitting between them. The CDR3 spans 13 residues. The germline V gene has CDR1 SGHRS and CDR2 YFSETQ. The CDR3 here is CASRIAGPYEQYF. The CDR3 DNA follows: TGCGCCAGCAGAATTGCGGGGCCATACGAGCAGTACTTC.

The chain uses TRBV7-2 and TRBJ1-2; 10 bases map to TRBD1. Germline CDR1 and CDR2: SGHTA and FQGNSA. The trim removed 5 bases at V and 4 bases at J, leaving 7 bases unmatched. The CDR3 length is 15 residues. Here the CDR3 reads CASSTGQGGLYGYTF. CDR3 bases: TGTGCCAGCAGCACTGGACAGGGGGGACTCTATGGCTACACCTTC. The full variable domain, in which reference TRBV7-2 and TRBJ1-2 provide the parts outside the CDR3, is GAGVSQSPSNKVTEKGKDVELRCDPISGHTALYWYRQSLGQGLEFLIYFQGNSAPDKSGLPSDRFSAERTGGSVSTLTIQRTQQEDSAVYLCASSTGQGGLYGYTFGSGTRLTVV.

This sequence joins TRBV7-2 and TRBJ2-1; 11 bases line up with TRBD2. Germline loops: CDR1 SGHTA, CDR2 FQGNSA. This CDR3 region has 18 residues. Trimming cost V 2 bases and J 4 bases; bases outside gene matches: 10. Written as DNA, the CDR3 is TGTGCCAGCAGCTTAAGGCTAGCGGGAGGCTTGGGTTACAATGAGCAGTTCTTC. This sequence encodes CASSLRLAGGLGYNEQFF. The whole variable domain, remainder taken from reference TRBV7-2 and TRBJ2-1, is GAGVSQSPSNKVTEKGKDVELRCDPISGHTALYWYRQSLGQGLEFLIYFQGNSAPDKSGLPSDRFSAERTGGSVSTLTIQRTQQEDSAVYLCASSLRLAGGLGYNEQFFGPGTRLTVL.

The chain joins TRBV19 to TRBJ2-5; 9 nucleotides agree with TRBD1. Germline V gene sequence: CDR1 LNHDA, CDR2 SQIVND (reference sequence). CDR3 length: 13 residues. The trim removed 5 bases at V and 4 bases at J, leaving 2 bases unmatched. The CDR3 loop reads CASSGQGSETQYF. CDR3 nucleotides: TGTGCCAGTAGTGGACAGGGGTCAGAGACCCAGTACTTC.

This clone appeared a few times. V and J are TRBV6-2 or TRBV6-3 and TRBJ2-7; TRBD2 is a possible D gene (6 bases). The germline V gene encodes CDR1 MNHEY and CDR2 SVGEGT. Trimming removed 1 base at V and 2 bases at J, with 21 bases between. This CDR3 has 18 residues. The CDR3 loop is CASSYLWTEERRAYEQYF. The CDR3 DNA is TGTGCCAGCAGTTACTTGTGGACTGAAGAACGGAGGGCCTACGAGCAGTACTTC.

This clone showed up just once. This chain connects TRBV5-6 to TRBJ1-2, with a possible D match to TRBD1 (6 bases). CDR3 size: 16 residues. Germline CDR1 is SGHDT and CDR2 is YYEEEE. The V end lost 6 bases, the J end lost 3 bases, and 21 bases lay between the germline ends. CDR3 DNA: TGTGCCAGCACCGAGACCTCGGGGGGCTCGGACTATGGCTACACCTTC. Translating gives CASTETSGGSDYGYTF.

The V gene is TRBV15, the J gene TRBJ2-7; D might be TRBD2 (6 bases). Germline values: CDR1 LNHNV, CDR2 YYDKDF (reference sequence). Trimming removed 0 bases at V and 9 bases at J, with 21 bases between. The CDR3 has 16 residues. The CDR3 nucleotides read TGTGCCACCAGCAGAGAGAGGGGAGGCCACCTACGAGTGCAGTACTTC. It translates to CATSRERGGHLRVQYF.

This chain uses TRBV9 with TRBJ2-7, with a weak D call TRBD2 (6 bases). V shed 0 bases and J shed 4 bases, with 17 bases lying between them. This CDR3 contains 16 residues. CDR1 and CDR2 from the germline V gene are SGDLS and YYNGEE. CDR3 region: CASSVALTSSLYEQYF. The CDR3 nucleotides read TGTGCCAGCAGCGTAGCCCTGACTAGTAGTTTGTACGAGCAGTACTTC.